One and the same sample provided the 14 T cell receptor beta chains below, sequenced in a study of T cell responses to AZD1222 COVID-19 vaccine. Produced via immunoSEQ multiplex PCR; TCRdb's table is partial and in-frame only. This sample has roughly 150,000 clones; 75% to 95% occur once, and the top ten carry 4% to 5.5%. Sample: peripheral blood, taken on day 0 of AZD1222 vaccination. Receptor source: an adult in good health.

The CDR3 region has the DNA TGTGCCAGCAGCCAAGGGTCAAGCCAGCCCCAGCATTTT. Protein: CASSQGSSQPQHF. V usage is TRBV4-2 and J usage is TRBJ1-5; D gene ambiguous. The CDR3 consists of 13 residues. Trimming shortened V by 1 base and J by 7 bases, and 8 bases separated the two germline ends. CDR1 LGHNA and CDR2 YNFKEQ come from the germline V gene.

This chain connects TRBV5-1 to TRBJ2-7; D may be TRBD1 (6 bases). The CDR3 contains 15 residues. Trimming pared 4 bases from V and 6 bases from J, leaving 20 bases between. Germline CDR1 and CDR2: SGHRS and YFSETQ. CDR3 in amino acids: CASSPNRVGIAEQYF. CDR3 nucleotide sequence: TGCGCCAGCAGCCCAAACAGGGTGGGGATTGCCGAGCAGTACTTC.

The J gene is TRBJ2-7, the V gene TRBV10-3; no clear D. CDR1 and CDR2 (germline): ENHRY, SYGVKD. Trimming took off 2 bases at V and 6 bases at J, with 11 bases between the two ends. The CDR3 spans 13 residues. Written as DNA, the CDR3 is TGTGCCATCAGTGAGAAGCTGCTGGGCGAGCAGTACTTC. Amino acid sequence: CAISEKLLGEQYF.

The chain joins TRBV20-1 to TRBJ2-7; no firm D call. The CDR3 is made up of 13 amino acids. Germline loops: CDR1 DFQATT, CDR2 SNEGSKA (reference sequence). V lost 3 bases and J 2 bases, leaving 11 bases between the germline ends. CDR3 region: CSASRSIAYEQYF. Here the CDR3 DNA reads TGCAGTGCTAGTAGGTCAATTGCCTACGAGCAGTACTTC.

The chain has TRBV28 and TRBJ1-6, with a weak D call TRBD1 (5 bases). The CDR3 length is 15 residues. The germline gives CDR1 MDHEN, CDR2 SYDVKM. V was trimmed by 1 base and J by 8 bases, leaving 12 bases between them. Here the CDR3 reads CASSLFGAKDSPLHF. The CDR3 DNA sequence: TGTGCCAGCAGTTTATTTGGGGCCAAGGATTCACCCCTCCACTTT.

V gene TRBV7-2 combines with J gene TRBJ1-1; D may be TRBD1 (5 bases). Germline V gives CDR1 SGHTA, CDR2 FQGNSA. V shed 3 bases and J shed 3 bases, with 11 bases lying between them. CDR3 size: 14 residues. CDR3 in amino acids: CASSFDSRYTEAFF. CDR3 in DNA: TGTGCCAGCAGCTTCGACAGCCGTTACACTGAAGCTTTCTTT.

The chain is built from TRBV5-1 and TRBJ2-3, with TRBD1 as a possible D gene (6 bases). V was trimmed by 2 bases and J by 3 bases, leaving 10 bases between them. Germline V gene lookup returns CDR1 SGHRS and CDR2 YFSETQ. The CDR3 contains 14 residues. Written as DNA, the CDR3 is TGCGCCAGCAGCTTCCTCAGGGGAACAGATACGCAGTATTTT. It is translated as CASSFLRGTDTQYF. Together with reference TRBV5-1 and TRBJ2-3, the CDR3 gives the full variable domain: KAGVTQTPRYLIKTRGQQVTLSCSPISGHRSVSWYQQTPGQGLQFLFEYFSETQRNKGNFPGRFSGRQFSNSRSEMNVSTLELGDSALYLCASSFLRGTDTQYFGPGTRLTVL.

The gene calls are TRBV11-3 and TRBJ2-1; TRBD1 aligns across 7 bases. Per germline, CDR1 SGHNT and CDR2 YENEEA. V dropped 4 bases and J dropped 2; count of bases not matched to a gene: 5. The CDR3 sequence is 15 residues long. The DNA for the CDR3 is TGTGCCAGCAGCTCCCGGGACAGACCCTACAATGAGCAGTTCTTC. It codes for CASSSRDRPYNEQFF.

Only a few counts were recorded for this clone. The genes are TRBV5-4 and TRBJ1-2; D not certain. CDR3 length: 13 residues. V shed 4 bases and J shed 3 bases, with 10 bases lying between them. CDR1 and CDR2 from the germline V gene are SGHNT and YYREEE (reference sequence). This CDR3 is CASSLGRYYGYTF. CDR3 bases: TGTGCCAGCAGCCTGGGCCGGTACTATGGCTACACCTTC.

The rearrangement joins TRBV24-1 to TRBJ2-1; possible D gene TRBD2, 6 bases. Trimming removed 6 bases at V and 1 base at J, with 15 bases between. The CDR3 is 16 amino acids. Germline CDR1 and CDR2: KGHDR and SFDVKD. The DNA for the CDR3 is TGTGCCACCAGTAGCTCGACGGGAGAATCCTACAATGAGCAGTTCTTC. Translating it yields CATSSSTGESYNEQFF.

This chain's CDR3 is CASRDRGPFLGGYTF. In DNA form, the CDR3 reads TGTGCCAGCAGGGACAGGGGGCCCTTTCTTGGCGGCTACACCTTC. The chain employs TRBV6-5 and TRBJ1-2; 11 nucleotides match TRBD1. Germline values: CDR1 MNHEY, CDR2 SVGAGI. V was clipped by 6 bases and J by 8 bases; unmatched bases: 11. The CDR3 has 15 amino acids.

CDR3 amino acids: CASSSTTGSGGEKLFF. The CDR3 nucleotides are TGTGCCAGCAGTTCGACTACCGGGTCCGGGGGAGAAAAACTGTTTTTT. The V gene is TRBV28, the J gene TRBJ1-4; tentative D call: TRBD1 (5 bases). Germline CDR1 MDHEN, CDR2 SYDVKM. This CDR3 has 16 amino acids. The ends were cut back, 4 bases at V and 8 bases at J, with 20 bases in the middle.

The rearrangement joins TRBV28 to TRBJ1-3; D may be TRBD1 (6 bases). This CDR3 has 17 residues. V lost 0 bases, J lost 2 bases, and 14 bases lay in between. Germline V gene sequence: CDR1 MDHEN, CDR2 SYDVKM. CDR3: CASSLWKGGSAGNTIYF. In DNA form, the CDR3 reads TGTGCCAGCAGTTTATGGAAGGGGGGTTCGGCTGGAAACACCATATATTTT.

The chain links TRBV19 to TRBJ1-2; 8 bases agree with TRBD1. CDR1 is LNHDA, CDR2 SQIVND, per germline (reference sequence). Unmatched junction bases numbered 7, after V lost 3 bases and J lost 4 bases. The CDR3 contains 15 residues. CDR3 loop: CASSIQGAFPYGYTF. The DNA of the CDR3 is TGTGCCAGTAGTATCCAGGGGGCATTCCCCTATGGCTACACCTTC.